This TCR beta chain was sequenced in a study of Ad26.COV2.S vaccination and SARS-CoV-2 variants. Turning to the study itself: Vaccine-arm donor from the placebo-controlled COV1001 Ad26.COV2.S trial.

The repertoire was sequenced with immunoSEQ multiplex PCR; TCRdb's copy has only in-frame clones and lacks some. The sample shows fewer than 400,000 clones, about nine tenths of them seen only once. Sample treatment: some 19 received Ad26.COV2.S at low or high dose, single or two shots; about 5 received placebo; per-sample allocation not given. The samples were gathered on day 63 after the first injection of vaccine or placebo. An Ad26 vector that expressed Wuhan-strain SARS-CoV-2 spike constituted the vaccine. The CDR3 is made up of 15 amino acids. CDR1 and CDR2 from the germline V gene are LNHDA and SQIVND (reference sequence). V lost 7 bases to trimming and J lost 5 bases, with 20 bases between them.

The gene calls are TRBV19 and TRBJ1-2; possibly TRBD1 for D (6 bases). This TCR derives from a person aged 18-60 years who received the Ad26.COV2.S COVID-19 vaccine or a placebo. Here the sequenced sample was peripheral blood, taken in a trial of Ad26.COV2.S vaccine versus placebo. The CDR3: CASNPTGKEYYGYTF. CDR3 in DNA: TGTGCCAGTAATCCAACAGGGAAAGAGTATTATGGCTACACCTTC.